The 14 T cell receptor beta chains given below trace back to one sample, sequenced in a study of T cell responses to AZD1222 COVID-19 vaccine (dated by TCRdb to the early 2020s). The time point label corresponds to: baseline before first vaccination. Library creation used the immunoSEQ multiplex PCR assay. The source is immuneACCESS, and TCRdb retained only in-frame sequences with V and J called. Part of the clones is not carried over; for the studies checked, unresolved V genes explain less than half of this, and the remainder is unexplained. The sample yields 150,000 to 200,000 clones; under 95% were counted once. The ten largest clonotypes hold about 4.5% of the sample. Sequenced material: peripheral blood, taken on day 0 of AZD1222 vaccination. The origin of the receptors is an adult in good health.

V gene TRBV28 combines with J gene TRBJ2-7; D is uncertain. This CDR3 comprises 12 residues. Per the germline V gene, CDR1 is MDHEN and CDR2 is SYDVKM. Trimming removed 6 bases at V and 6 bases at J, with 12 bases between. The CDR3 protein is CASRGSYGEQYF. CDR3 in DNA: TGTGCCAGCAGGGGGTCTTATGGCGAGCAGTACTTC. Filled out from reference TRBV28 and TRBJ2-7, the complete variable domain reads DVKVTQSSRYLVKRTGEKVFLECVQDMDHENMFWYRQDPGLGLRLIYFSYDVKMKEKGDIPEGYSVSREKKERFSLILESASTNQTSMYLCASRGSYGEQYFGPGTRLTVT.

The chain carries TRBV10-3 and TRBJ2-7, with 13 bases that match TRBD2. Per germline, CDR1 ENHRY and CDR2 SYGVKD. The length of the CDR3 is 19 residues. V was clipped by 0 bases and J by 5 bases; unmatched bases: 13. The CDR3 DNA follows: TGTGCCATCAGTGAGTCAGCGGGCCTGACTAGCGGGAGGACCCACGAGCAGTACTTC. Translation: CAISESAGLTSGRTHEQYF.

The genes are TRBV5-4 and TRBJ2-7; 15 bases align to TRBD2. The J segment lost 5 bases and the V segment lost 4 bases, leaving 7 bases of the junction unmatched. The CDR3 totals 16 residues. Germline loops: CDR1 SGHNT, CDR2 YYREEE (reference sequence). CDR3 amino acids: CASSKGLAGGSDEQYF. The CDR3 DNA is TGTGCCAGCAGCAAGGGACTAGCGGGAGGTAGCGACGAGCAGTACTTC.

The V call is TRBV4-2, the J call TRBJ1-2, with unresolved D. The V end lost 2 bases, the J end lost 3 bases, and 16 bases lay between the germline ends. The germline CDR1 and CDR2 sequences are LGHNA and YNFKEQ. The CDR3 has 16 amino acids. CDR3 region: CASSQKGQGWDYGYTF. The CDR3, as DNA: TGTGCCAGCAGCCAAAAGGGTCAAGGGTGGGACTATGGCTACACCTTC.

This chain joins TRBV28 and TRBJ2-1; D is perhaps TRBD2 (6 bases). CDR3 length equals 15 residues. Germline CDR1 and CDR2: MDHEN and SYDVKM. V was shortened by 0 bases and J by 8 bases, with 14 bases between the two germline ends. The CDR3 spells CASSLWSGLSYEQFF. The CDR3 region has the DNA TGTGCCAGCAGTTTATGGTCGGGACTTTCCTATGAGCAGTTCTTC.

V usage is TRBV2 and J usage is TRBJ2-7; 9 bases fit TRBD1. Trimming cost V 7 bases and J 2 bases; bases outside gene matches: 6. The CDR3 has 14 residues. CDR1 SNHLY and CDR2 FYNNEI come from the germline V gene. CDR3 nucleotide sequence: TGTGCCAGCAATCGGGACAGGGCAACCTACGAGCAGTACTTC. Translation gives CASNRDRATYEQYF.

The V call is TRBV9, the J call TRBJ2-3, with D possibly being TRBD2 (6 bases). CDR1 SGDLS and CDR2 YYNGEE come from the germline V gene. CDR3 length: 14 residues. V lost 4 bases and J 4 bases, leaving 13 bases between the germline ends. In DNA form, the CDR3 reads TGTGCCAGCAGCTCCGCCGGGAGTGCAGATACGCAGTATTTT. Protein product: CASSSAGSADTQYF.

The chain is built from TRBV9 and TRBJ1-5; D perhaps matches TRBD1 (6 bases). The length of the CDR3 is 13 residues. CDR1 is SGDLS, CDR2 YYNGEE, per germline. Trimming pared 1 base from V and 5 bases from J, leaving 7 bases between. DNA for the CDR3: TGTGCCAGCAGCGTAAGGGGGGATCAGCCCCAGCATTTT. Its protein is CASSVRGDQPQHF.

With regard to this clone: One end of the junction varies from germline; a read error may be responsible. The V and J genes are TRBV7-7 and TRBJ2-2; D is unclear. Germline values: CDR1 SSHAT, CDR2 FNYEAQ (reference sequence). The CDR3 contains 13 residues. CDR3: CASSLESLGELFF. CDR3 nucleotide sequence: TGTGCTAGCAGCTTAGAGTCCCTCGGGGAGCTGTTTTTT.

The sample holds one count of this clone. The rearrangement uses TRBV5-5 and TRBJ1-1, with TRBD1 matching over 12 bases. The CDR3 is 17 amino acids. Trimming at V came to 3 bases and at J to 4 bases, leaving 10 bases not matched to a gene. Germline CDR1 reads SGHKS; CDR2 reads YYEKEE (reference sequence). DNA for the CDR3: TGTGCCAGCAGCTCCGGGACAGGGGGCCCGGTTGGCACTGAAGCTTTCTTT. Residues: CASSSGTGGPVGTEAFF.

In this sample, this clone turned up once. The CDR3 sequence: CASSFYVSDRGMYNEQFF. In DNA, the CDR3 is TGTGCCAGCAGTTTTTACGTCTCGGACAGGGGGATGTACAATGAGCAGTTCTTC. The chain recombines TRBV28 with TRBJ2-1, with 10 positions matching TRBD1. The CDR3 runs to 18 residues. Losses at the gene ends were 3 bases for V and 4 bases for J; bases not matched to a gene: 12. The germline gives CDR1 MDHEN, CDR2 SYDVKM.

This clone was recorded once. This chain joins TRBV30 and TRBJ2-3; D may be TRBD2 (5 bases). CDR1 GTSNPN and CDR2 SVGIG come from the germline V gene (reference sequence). The V gene lost 2 bases and the J gene lost 4 bases, with 10 bases spanning the gap. This CDR3 has 13 amino acids. DNA for the CDR3: TGTGCCTGGAGTTCCGGGAACGCAGATACGCAGTATTTT. This translates into CAWSSGNADTQYF.

The J gene is TRBJ1-1, the V gene TRBV27; TRBD1 is a possible D gene (5 bases). This CDR3 spans 14 amino acids. In germline, CDR1 is MNHEY, CDR2 SMNVEV (reference sequence). With 5 bases removed from V and 6 bases from J, the gap between germline ends came to 16 bases. This chain's CDR3 is CASSPRVRRAEAFF. For the CDR3, the DNA is TGTGCCAGCAGTCCCAGGGTTAGGAGGGCTGAAGCTTTCTTT.

The J gene is TRBJ1-5, the V gene TRBV28; TRBD1 aligns across 7 bases. The CDR3 is 15 amino acids. Losses at the gene ends were 2 bases for V and 6 bases for J; bases not matched to a gene: 7. The germline V gene encodes CDR1 MDHEN and CDR2 SYDVKM. In DNA, the CDR3 is TGTGCCAGCAGTTTAGGGACAGCCTGGGGTCAGCCCCAGCATTTT. Translation gives CASSLGTAWGQPQHF.